The 32 T cell receptor beta chains below come from one sample, sequenced in a study of memory CD4+ T cells and cytomegalovirus serostatus. The sort gate was single viable CD3+CD4+CD8-CD45RO+ cells for memory CD4+ T cells. The data were produced by immunoSEQ multiplex PCR, yet TCRdb's version contains in-frame clones alone and is incomplete. This sample has roughly 49,000 clones; 60% to 80% occur once, and the top ten carry 0.77%. The sample was memory CD4+ T cells from blood. The receptor source for this set is an adult in good health and CMV-seronegative.

The chain couples TRBV7-2 to TRBJ1-3; no reliable D call. The CDR3 totals 13 residues. V lost 5 bases and J lost 2, with 7 bases in between. Germline CDR1 and CDR2: SGHTA and FQGNSA. The CDR3 loop is CASSGFTGNTIYF. CDR3 coding DNA: TGTGCCAGCAGCGGGTTCACTGGAAACACCATATATTTT.

The V and J genes are TRBV23-1 and TRBJ1-5; possible D gene TRBD1, 5 bases. TRBV23-1 is an ORF; its function is uncertain. V was cut by 2 bases and J by 3 bases, with 14 bases left in between. This CDR3 is 16 amino acids long. The CDR3 here is CASSQAIGTVNQPQHF. CDR3 in DNA: TGCGCCAGCAGTCAAGCGATCGGGACCGTCAATCAGCCCCAGCATTTT.

The genes are TRBV30 and TRBJ1-4, with unresolved D. The germline gives CDR1 GTSNPN, CDR2 SVGIG (reference sequence). CDR3 length: 14 residues. Trimming removed 0 bases at V and 8 bases at J, with 13 bases between. The CDR3 loop reads CAWSVRGLEEKLFF. Written as DNA, the CDR3 is TGTGCCTGGAGTGTACGGGGATTGGAGGAAAAACTGTTTTTT.

The rearrangement joins TRBV7-2 to TRBJ1-2; D perhaps matches TRBD1 (6 bases). Looked up from germline, CDR1 is SGHTA and CDR2 is FQGNSA. Trimming left V 4 bases short and J 5 bases short, with 14 bases between. CDR3 length equals 14 residues. The chain's CDR3 is CASSSIGGAYGYTF. In nucleotides, the CDR3 is TGTGCCAGCAGCTCAATCGGGGGCGCGTATGGCTACACCTTC.

The chain carries TRBV6-5 and TRBJ1-5; D gene unclear. V lost 5 bases and J 1 base, leaving 12 bases between the germline ends. The V gene's germline CDR1 is MNHEY and CDR2 SVGAGI. The CDR3 has 15 residues. CDR3 nucleotide sequence: TGTGCCAGCAGTGTCGGAGGCATGAGCAATCAGCCCCAGCATTTT. This encodes CASSVGGMSNQPQHF.

This clone was found once. The J gene is TRBJ2-1, the V gene TRBV2; TRBD2 matches 14 bases. Per germline, CDR1 SNHLY and CDR2 FYNNEI. Unmatched junction bases numbered 2, after V lost 6 bases and J lost 4 bases. This CDR3 contains 15 residues. In DNA form, the CDR3 reads TGTGCCAGCAGCGGACTAGCGGGGGGTTACAATGAGCAGTTCTTC. The encoded protein is CASSGLAGGYNEQFF.

V gene TRBV7-9 combines with J gene TRBJ1-4; TRBD1 is a possible D gene (5 bases). V was trimmed by 0 bases and J by 2 bases, leaving 10 bases between them. Per the germline V gene, CDR1 is SEHNR and CDR2 is FQNEAQ (reference sequence). The CDR3 runs 16 residues. CDR3 coding DNA: TGTGCCAGCAGCTTAGCGCGGGGGACTACTAATGAAAAACTGTTTTTT. Residues: CASSLARGTTNEKLFF.

The rearrangement uses TRBV25-1 and TRBJ2-1, with TRBD1 matching over 11 bases. J was trimmed by 8 bases and V by 4 bases; bases with no gene match: 7. The CDR3 totals 15 residues. Germline CDR1 and CDR2: MGHDK and SYGVNS. The CDR3 protein is CASSGSGTGGDEQFF. CDR3 nucleotides: TGTGCCAGCAGTGGAAGCGGGACAGGGGGGGATGAGCAGTTCTTC.

CDR3 residues: CASSQLTGATEAFF. Written as DNA, the CDR3 is TGTGCCAGCAGCCAACTGACAGGGGCTACTGAAGCTTTCTTT. The chain recombines TRBV7-9 with TRBJ1-1; 8 bases match TRBD1. The CDR3 loop spans 14 amino acids. The germline CDR1 and CDR2 sequences are SEHNR and FQNEAQ (reference sequence). After removal of 5 bases from V and 5 bases from J, the junction contained 7 bases not matched to a gene.

This clone was counted only a few times. The chain uses TRBV2 and TRBJ1-2; D is ambiguous. Trimming cost V 7 bases and J 3 bases, with 18 bases left between them. This CDR3 comprises 15 residues. CDR1 is SNHLY and CDR2 is FYNNEI in the germline V gene. The CDR3 loop is CASIPDPTAHYGYTF. The CDR3 coding sequence is TGTGCCAGCATCCCCGACCCCACAGCTCACTATGGCTACACCTTC.

The chain recombines TRBV5-6 with TRBJ1-4, with a tentative D call TRBD1 (6 bases). Trimming took 0 bases from V and 8 from J, leaving 14 bases between them. Germline CDR1 reads SGHDT; CDR2 reads YYEEEE. The CDR3 length is 15 residues. For the CDR3, the DNA is TGTGCCAGCAGCTTGGGAGGGCAGGGGTACGAAAAACTGTTTTTT. Protein product: CASSLGGQGYEKLFF. Full variable domain (remainder filled in from reference TRBV5-6 and TRBJ1-4): DAGVTQSPTHLIKTRGQQVTLRCSPKSGHDTVSWYQQALGQGPQFIFQYYEEEERQRGNFPDRFSGHQFPNYSSELNVNALLLGDSALYLCASSLGGQGYEKLFFGSGTQLSVL.

The chain has TRBV5-5 and TRBJ2-3; the D is unclear. In germline, CDR1 is SGHKS, CDR2 YYEKEE (reference sequence). CDR3 size: 16 residues. V gave up 6 bases and J gave up 2 bases, with 19 bases separating them. CDR3 region: CASNLPGPAFTDTQYF. Written as DNA, the CDR3 is TGTGCCAGCAATTTACCGGGTCCGGCCTTCACAGATACGCAGTATTTT.

V is TRBV10-3 and J is TRBJ2-3, with 11 bases aligning to TRBD2. This CDR3 is built from 17 residues. J lost 0 bases, V lost 3 bases, and 5 bases had no gene match. From germline, CDR1 is ENHRY and CDR2 SYGVKD. The CDR3 here is CAISDVTSGGSTDTQYF. The CDR3 DNA reads TGTGCCATCAGTGATGTCACTAGCGGGGGTAGCACAGATACGCAGTATTTT.

The chain is built from TRBV5-1 and TRBJ1-3; D ambiguous. V lost 4 bases and J 0 bases, leaving 14 bases between the germline ends. Germline CDR1 reads SGHRS; CDR2 reads YFSETQ. This CDR3 has 16 residues. In DNA, the CDR3 is TGCGCCAGCAGCGTCGAACAGACCGACTCTGGAAACACCATATATTTT. Translation gives CASSVEQTDSGNTIYF.

This chain joins TRBV11-3 and TRBJ2-5; D is possibly TRBD1 (5 bases). This CDR3 region has 14 residues. CDR1 is SGHNT, CDR2 YENEEA, per germline. V lost 1 base, J lost 5 bases, and 11 bases lay in between. Written as DNA, the CDR3 is TGTGCCAGCAGCTTAGCTAGGGGTTCGGAGACCCAGTACTTC. It codes for CASSLARGSETQYF.

Only a few counts were recorded for this clone. The chain couples TRBV11-2 to TRBJ1-1, with 7 nucleotides matching TRBD1. CDR1 is SGHAT and CDR2 is FQNNGV in the germline V gene. The CDR3 loop spans 15 amino acids. After removal of 3 bases from V and 6 bases from J, the junction contained 10 bases not matched to a gene. CDR3 region: CASSFLRQGSAEAFF. CDR3 bases: TGTGCCAGCAGCTTCCTGAGACAGGGAAGCGCTGAAGCTTTCTTT. Complete variable domain (other parts from reference TRBV11-2 and TRBJ1-1): EAGVAQSPRYKIIEKRQSVAFWCNPISGHATLYWYQQILGQGPKLLIQFQNNGVVDDSQLPKDRFSAERLKGVDSTLKIQPAKLEDSAVYLCASSFLRQGSAEAFFGQGTRLTVV.

The genes are TRBV7-9 and TRBJ1-6, with a tentative D call TRBD1 (5 bases). Trimming took 4 bases from V and 1 from J, leaving 14 bases between them. The CDR3 totals 17 residues. Per the germline V gene, CDR1 is SEHNR and CDR2 is FQNEAQ (reference sequence). This CDR3 is CASSSYTTGSYNSPLHF. The CDR3, as DNA: TGTGCCAGCAGCTCTTATACAACAGGATCCTATAATTCACCCCTCCACTTT.

The CDR3 reads CASSEIPTGVGRPPLHF. The CDR3 region has the DNA TGCGCCAGCAGTGAGATCCCGACAGGCGTAGGGCGGCCACCCCTCCACTTT. This chain joins TRBV10-2 and TRBJ1-6, with a tentative D call TRBD1 (6 bases). CDR1 WSHSY and CDR2 SAAADI come from the germline V gene. This CDR3 contains 17 residues. Trimming took off 2 bases at V and 11 bases at J, with 22 bases between the two ends.

CDR3 sequence (DNA): TGTGCCACCCCCCGGTGGGGGGCCAAATCGGGTCAGCCCCAGCATTTT. As protein: CATPRWGAKSGQPQHF. The chain is built from TRBV11-3 and TRBJ1-5; D perhaps matches TRBD1 (6 bases). The germline gives CDR1 SGHNT, CDR2 YENEEA. This CDR3 region has 16 residues. V was clipped by 10 bases and J by 6 bases, with 25 bases between them.

The gene calls are TRBV5-1 and TRBJ2-5; D is perhaps TRBD1 or TRBD2 (5 bases each). V lost 9 bases to trimming and J lost 1 base, with 16 bases between them. The CDR3 consists of 14 residues. The germline CDR1 and CDR2 sequences are SGHRS and YFSETQ. CDR3 in DNA: TGCGCCACCAAGGCGGGTACAGGCCAAGAGACCCAGTACTTC. Amino acid sequence: CATKAGTGQETQYF.

V usage is TRBV4-2 and J usage is TRBJ2-2, with 10 bases that match TRBD2. The V gene's germline CDR1 is LGHNA and CDR2 YNFKEQ. V shed 1 base, J shed 5 bases, and the junction held 7 bases outside the gene matches. This CDR3 region has 17 residues. CDR3 protein: CASSQAGKAGGTGELFF. CDR3 DNA: TGTGCCAGCAGCCAAGCGGGAAAAGCGGGGGGGACCGGGGAGCTGTTTTTT.

This sequence joins TRBV6-5 and TRBJ2-7; D tentatively reads TRBD1 or TRBD2 (6 bases each). This CDR3 is built from 14 residues. CDR1 is MNHEY, CDR2 SVGAGI, per germline. Trimming pared 5 bases from V and 7 bases from J, leaving 18 bases between. The CDR3 region is CASSGGGARGEQYF. Here the CDR3 DNA reads TGTGCCAGCAGTGGGGGCGGGGCGCGTGGGGAGCAGTACTTC.

The V and J genes are TRBV28 and TRBJ2-2, with 9 nucleotides matching TRBD1. This CDR3 spans 15 amino acids. J was trimmed by 6 bases and V by 2 bases; bases with no gene match: 4. Germline lookup yields CDR1 MDHEN and CDR2 SYDVKM. In DNA form, the CDR3 reads TGTGCCAGCAGTTTACTAGGGACAGGGCCCGGGGAGCTGTTTTTT. The encoded protein is CASSLLGTGPGELFF.

The genes are TRBV5-1 and TRBJ2-7; D uncertain. Per the germline V gene, CDR1 is SGHRS and CDR2 is YFSETQ. The CDR3 totals 14 residues. Deletions cut 3 bases from V and 3 bases from J, with 13 bases between. The CDR3: CASSSHPGLYEQYF. The CDR3 nucleotides are TGCGCCAGCAGCTCCCATCCGGGTCTCTACGAGCAGTACTTC.

CDR3 DNA: TGCGCCAGCAGCCAAGACCCGGGACTAGCGGGGAACAATGAGCAGTTCTTC. Protein sequence: CASSQDPGLAGNNEQFF. This chain connects TRBV4-1 to TRBJ2-1; 13 bases agree with TRBD2. Trimming at V came to 0 bases and at J to 5 bases, leaving 4 bases not matched to a gene. The germline V gene has CDR1 MGHRA and CDR2 YSYEKL. The CDR3 consists of 17 residues.

The chain couples TRBV18 to TRBJ2-7; no firm D call. The ends were cut back, 1 base at V and 7 bases at J, with 11 bases in the middle. This CDR3 is built from 13 residues. CDR1 and CDR2 (germline): KGHSH, LQKENI. The CDR3 region has the DNA TGTGCCAGCTCACCACAGATCCAAGGGGAGCAGTACTTC. Translating it yields CASSPQIQGEQYF.

CDR3 DNA: TGTGCCAGCAGCTTGTTGGGGCGGGGCCAAGAGACCCAGTACTTC. It is translated as CASSLLGRGQETQYF. The V gene is TRBV5-6, the J gene TRBJ2-5, with D possibly being TRBD2 (6 bases). CDR3 length: 15 residues. V gave up 1 base and J gave up 1 base, with 11 bases separating them. Germline assignment: CDR1 SGHDT and CDR2 YYEEEE.

The rearrangement joins TRBV14 to TRBJ2-7; 7 nucleotides align to TRBD2. V was pared by 3 bases and J by 6 bases, with 8 bases of the junction left unmatched. The CDR3 covers 14 residues. Per the germline V gene, CDR1 is SGHDN and CDR2 is FVKESK. In nucleotides, the CDR3 is TGTGCCAGCAGCCAGCGGGGGAGAGTCGCCGAGCAGTACTTC. Translation: CASSQRGRVAEQYF.

V gene TRBV5-1 combines with J gene TRBJ2-3; no reliable D call. The germline V gene has CDR1 SGHRS and CDR2 YFSETQ. The CDR3 is 13 residues long. The V gene lost 1 base and the J gene lost 1 base, with 4 bases spanning the gap. CDR3 coding DNA: TGCGCCAGCAGCTTGTTAGGCACAGATACGCAGTATTTT. This translates into CASSLLGTDTQYF. Drawing the rest from reference TRBV5-1 and TRBJ2-3, the complete variable domain is KAGVTQTPRYLIKTRGQQVTLSCSPISGHRSVSWYQQTPGQGLQFLFEYFSETQRNKGNFPGRFSGRQFSNSRSEMNVSTLELGDSALYLCASSLLGTDTQYFGPGTRLTVL.

This clone was picked up a small number of times. The genes are TRBV19 and TRBJ2-6; D may be TRBD2 (5 bases). The germline V gene has CDR1 LNHDA and CDR2 SQIVND (reference sequence). The CDR3 is 19 amino acids. Trimming shortened V by 3 bases and J by 0 bases, and 18 bases separated the two germline ends. This CDR3 is CASSIFAEGIGSGANVLTF. CDR3 nucleotides: TGTGCCAGTAGTATTTTTGCTGAGGGCATCGGCTCTGGGGCCAACGTCCTGACTTTC.

This clone was counted a single time. The chain uses TRBV6-1 and TRBJ1-2, with D tentatively TRBD1 (6 bases). The length of the CDR3 is 14 residues. V was trimmed by 2 bases and J by 0 bases, leaving 7 bases between them. Looked up from germline, CDR1 is MNHNS and CDR2 is SASEGT. CDR3 coding DNA: TGTGCCAGCAGTGAAAACAGGGCTAACTATGGCTACACCTTC. It translates to CASSENRANYGYTF.

The chain links TRBV6-6 to TRBJ2-3, with 8 bases aligning to TRBD2. The V segment lost 6 bases and the J segment 1 base; nucleotides outside the gene matches: 3. From germline, CDR1 is MNHNY and CDR2 SVGAGI (reference sequence). CDR3 length: 14 residues. The CDR3 DNA is TGTGCCAGCAGCTTAGCGGGGCGCACAGATACGCAGTATTTT. Encoded protein: CASSLAGRTDTQYF.